These 19 T cell receptor beta chains came from one sample sequenced in a study of vaccination and CD4 T cells after COVID-19. These receptors have no known antigen. At the Johns Hopkins FTIC core, DNA taken from cultured CD4+ T cells was sequenced by way of the Oncomine TCR Beta short-read assay. Each CDR3 protein gets one entry after TCRdb re-called the PCR reads with MiXCR. The sample yields approximately 18,000 distinct CDR3 sequences, over 50% seen once. The sample's treatment: approximately nine-day PBMC culture with coronavirus spike peptide pools or control peptides (ViraFEST assay). The specimen sequenced was CD4+ T cells from blood, cultured in vitro. The receptors were gathered from a human donor who had recovered from COVID-19.

The gene calls are TRBV28 and TRBJ1-6; 10 bases line up with TRBD1. This CDR3 has 15 residues. The germline V gene has CDR1 MDHEN and CDR2 SYDVKM. V lost 6 bases, J lost 7 bases, and 6 bases stayed unmatched. In DNA, the CDR3 is TGTGCCAGCAGCCCCCCGGGACAGGGGAATTCACCCCTCCACTTT. Translation: CASSPPGQGNSPLHF.

V usage is TRBV27 and J usage is TRBJ2-7, with 7 bases fitting TRBD1. V lost 5 bases to trimming and J lost 3 bases; unmatched junction nucleotides: 7. CDR1 is MNHEY and CDR2 is SMNVEV in the germline V gene (reference sequence). The CDR3 runs 14 residues. The CDR3 loop is CASSTRQGSYEQYF. The CDR3 bases are TGTGCCAGCAGTACCCGACAGGGAAGCTACGAGCAGTACTTC.

The rearrangement uses TRBV12-3 or TRBV12-4 and TRBJ1-5; D not certain. There are 14 residues in the CDR3. Trimming cost V 8 bases and J 7 bases, with 18 bases left between them. The CDR3 sequence is CASGGGRVDQPQHF. The CDR3 DNA sequence: TGTGCCAGCGGTGGAGGGAGGGTGGACCAGCCCCAGCATTTT.

The genes are TRBV19 and TRBJ2-1; 11 nucleotides align to TRBD2. There are 18 residues in the CDR3. Trimming removed 3 bases from V and 0 bases from J; junction bases left unmatched: 7. Germline CDR1 is LNHDA and CDR2 is SQIVND (reference sequence). CDR3 DNA: TGTGCCAGTAGTATGGTTGGACTAGCGGGTAGCTCCTACAATGAGCAGTTCTTC. This sequence encodes CASSMVGLAGSSYNEQFF.

This clonotype showed up just a few times. The V and J genes are TRBV20-1 and TRBJ1-6; D is uncertain. CDR1 is DFQATT, CDR2 SNEGSKA, per germline (reference sequence). The CDR3 extends over 18 amino acids. Trimming removed 0 bases from V and 0 bases from J, with 15 bases in between. Here the CDR3 DNA reads TGCAGTGCTAGAGACGGATCTCGTCGGAGCTCCTATAATTCACCCCTCCACTTT. Translation gives CSARDGSRRSSYNSPLHF.

This clonotype has a handful of counts. This chain connects TRBV7-9 to TRBJ2-7; D is ambiguous. V lost 3 bases to trimming and J lost 3 bases, with 9 bases between them. This CDR3 comprises 13 residues. Per germline, CDR1 SEHNR and CDR2 FQNEAQ (reference sequence). As DNA, the CDR3 is TGTGCCAGCAGCTTTAGGGCGGTCTACGAGCAGTACTTC. Residues: CASSFRAVYEQYF.

V is TRBV6-1 and J is TRBJ1-1, with 7 bases fitting TRBD1. V lost 5 bases to trimming and J lost 7 bases; unmatched junction nucleotides: 4. The CDR3 has 12 residues. The germline V gene encodes CDR1 MNHNS and CDR2 SASEGT. CDR3 loop: CASSKQGYEAFF. The CDR3 DNA follows: TGTGCCAGCAGTAAACAGGGGTATGAAGCTTTCTTT.

The rearrangement links TRBV27 to TRBJ1-2; D uncertain. The CDR3 totals 14 residues. With 6 bases removed from V and 7 bases from J, the gap between germline ends came to 18 bases. Germline V gives CDR1 MNHEY, CDR2 SMNVEV (reference sequence). The CDR3 spells CASRQTADLIGYTF. The CDR3 nucleotides are TGTGCCAGCAGGCAGACCGCCGACCTAATTGGCTACACCTTC.

The CDR3: CARQAGTGAYGYTF. Here the CDR3 DNA reads TGTGCCAGACAAGCCGGGACAGGGGCTTATGGCTACACCTTC. The J gene is TRBJ1-2, the V gene TRBV27, with 10 nucleotides matching TRBD1. Looked up from germline, CDR1 is MNHEY and CDR2 is SMNVEV (reference sequence). CDR3 length: 14 amino acids. The trim removed 9 bases at V and 5 bases at J, leaving 9 bases unmatched.

Comment on this clonotype: A junction boundary mismatches the germline segment, possibly from a read error. This chain joins TRBV18 and TRBJ1-1; D ambiguous. In germline, CDR1 is KGHSH, CDR2 LQKENI. The CDR3 length is 13 residues. CDR3: CASSPRENTEAFF. The CDR3 DNA reads as TGTGCCAGCTCCCCACGAGAGAACACTGAAGCTTTCTTT.

The rearrangement uses TRBV7-9 and TRBJ2-7; D gene unclear. Germline CDR1 SEHNR, CDR2 FQNEAQ (reference sequence). V lost 3 bases, J lost 5 bases, and 14 bases lay in between. The CDR3 has 14 residues. CDR3 amino acids: CASSFQGLVHEQYF. CDR3 nucleotide sequence: TGTGCCAGCAGCTTCCAAGGTCTTGTTCACGAGCAGTACTTC.

This clonotype was recorded a few times. The CDR3 DNA is TGTGCCACCAGCAGAGATAATTACGGTGGCTACACCTTC. Protein: CATSRDNYGGYTF. The V and J genes are TRBV15 and TRBJ1-2; D is uncertain. CDR1 is LNHNV, CDR2 YYDKDF, per germline (reference sequence). The V end lost 0 bases, the J end lost 7 bases, and 9 bases lay between the germline ends. This CDR3 contains 13 residues.

CDR3 bases: TGTGCCAGCAGCTACACACAGAACACTGAAGCTTTCTTT. Its protein product is CASSYTQNTEAFF. This chain joins TRBV7-9 and TRBJ1-1, with D uncertain. Per germline, CDR1 SEHNR and CDR2 FQNEAQ (reference sequence). The CDR3 extends over 13 amino acids. V gave up 4 bases and J gave up 1 base, with 7 bases separating them.

The rearrangement links TRBV7-9 to TRBJ1-4; D gene uncertain. The V gene lost 0 bases and the J gene lost 5 bases, with 4 bases spanning the gap. The CDR3 has 13 amino acids. Germline V gene data show CDR1 as SEHNR and CDR2 as FQNEAQ (reference sequence). The CDR3 reads CASSLAPNEKLFF. In nucleotides, the CDR3 is TGTGCCAGCAGCTTAGCACCGAATGAAAAACTGTTTTTT.

This clonotype has a handful of counts. This sequence joins TRBV4-2 and TRBJ1-2, with D perhaps matching TRBD1 (6 bases). Trimming took 1 base from V and 3 from J, leaving 12 bases between them. CDR1 is LGHNA and CDR2 is YNFKEQ in the germline V gene. This CDR3 contains 15 residues. CDR3 in DNA: TGTGCCAGCAGCCAAGTCGCAGGGGAGGACTATGGCTACACCTTC. Amino acid sequence: CASSQVAGEDYGYTF.

This clonotype was seen only a few times. V usage is TRBV27 and J usage is TRBJ1-1; D remains unclear. CDR3 length equals 14 residues. Germline V lookup: CDR1 MNHEY, CDR2 SMNVEV (reference sequence). Trimming cost V 8 bases and J 6 bases, with 19 bases left between them. CDR3 in DNA: TGTGCCAGCCTAGGTCCCACCCCTGGGGCTGAAGCTTTCTTT. This translates into CASLGPTPGAEAFF.

The chain uses TRBV6-1 and TRBJ1-6; possibly TRBD1 for D (5 bases). V was clipped by 7 bases and J by 8 bases, with 18 bases between them. There are 15 residues in the CDR3. Germline V gene data show CDR1 as MNHNS and CDR2 as SASEGT. In DNA form, the CDR3 reads TGTGCCAGCAAGGGGCCGGGAAAAAAGTATTCACCCCTCCACTTT. Translated: CASKGPGKKYSPLHF.

This rearrangement joins TRBV18 to TRBJ1-5, with TRBD1 matching 8 bases. The CDR3 has 14 residues. Germline V gives CDR1 KGHSH, CDR2 LQKENI. V lost 3 bases and J lost 4; bases outside the gene matches: 2. The CDR3 spells CASSPTGANQPQHF. DNA for the CDR3: TGTGCCAGCTCACCGACAGGGGCTAATCAGCCCCAGCATTTT.

This clonotype was seen a handful of times. The V call is TRBV2, the J call TRBJ1-2; TRBD1 is a possible D gene (5 bases). This CDR3 region has 12 residues. Trimming took 5 bases from V and 4 from J, leaving 8 bases between them. The germline CDR1 and CDR2 sequences are SNHLY and FYNNEI. The chain's CDR3 is CASSTGTYGYTF. Written as DNA, the CDR3 is TGTGCCAGCAGTACCGGGACCTATGGCTACACCTTC.